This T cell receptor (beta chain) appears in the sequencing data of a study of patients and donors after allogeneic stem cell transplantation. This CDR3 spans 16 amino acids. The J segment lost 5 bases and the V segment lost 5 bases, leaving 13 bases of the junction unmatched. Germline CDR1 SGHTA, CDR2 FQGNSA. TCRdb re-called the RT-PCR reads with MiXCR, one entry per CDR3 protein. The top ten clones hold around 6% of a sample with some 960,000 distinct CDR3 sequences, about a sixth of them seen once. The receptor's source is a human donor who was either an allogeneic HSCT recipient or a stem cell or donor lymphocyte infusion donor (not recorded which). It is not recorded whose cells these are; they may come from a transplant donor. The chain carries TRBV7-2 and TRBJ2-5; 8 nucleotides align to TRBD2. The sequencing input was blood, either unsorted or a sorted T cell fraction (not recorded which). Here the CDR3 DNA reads TGTGCCAGCAGCCTCTACTCCGGGACTAGGAGGGAGACCCAGTACTTC. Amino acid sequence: CASSLYSGTRRETQYF.